The 8 T cell receptor beta chains below come from one sample, sequenced in a study of OX40 agonist ivuxolimab in advanced cancers. Clones were sequenced by immunoSEQ multiplex PCR, and TCRdb holds only the in-frame ones, with some missing. The sample lists tens of thousands of clones, approximately 90% occurring once. Sequenced here: CD4+ or CD8+ T cells sorted from blood, sampled in a trial of the OX40 agonist ivuxolimab. All receptors come from an adult with an advanced solid tumor such as melanoma, head and neck, liver or kidney cancer.

The rearrangement joins TRBV7-8 to TRBJ1-6; TRBD1 matches at 11 bases. Germline CDR1 and CDR2: SGHVS and FQNEAQ. V was clipped by 3 bases and J by 9 bases; unmatched bases: 4. This CDR3 region has 15 residues. CDR3 loop: CASSLFGQGASPLHF. The CDR3 DNA reads TGTGCCAGCAGCTTGTTTGGACAGGGGGCTTCACCCCTCCACTTT.

V and J are TRBV10-3 and TRBJ1-2, with a weak D call TRBD1 (6 bases). Germline V gene lookup returns CDR1 ENHRY and CDR2 SYGVKD. The germline V and J ends were trimmed by 11 bases and 1 base, with 20 bases remaining between them. This CDR3 comprises 15 residues. CDR3 nucleotides: TGTGCCTCCTACCGGGGGCAGAAAGATAACTATGGCTACACCTTC. This sequence encodes CASYRGQKDNYGYTF.

The V call is TRBV25-1, the J call TRBJ1-4; possible D gene TRBD1, 5 bases. V shed 2 bases and J shed 7 bases, with 11 bases lying between them. The germline V gene has CDR1 MGHDK and CDR2 SYGVNS. There are 14 residues in the CDR3. CDR3: CASSEISDSEKLFF. CDR3 in DNA: TGTGCCAGCAGTGAAATTAGTGACAGTGAAAAACTGTTTTTT.

V gene TRBV10-1 combines with J gene TRBJ1-2; D might be TRBD1 (6 bases). Germline V gene sequence: CDR1 WNHNN, CDR2 SYGVQD (reference sequence). The V end was cut by 0 bases, the J end by 1 base, with 12 bases between. The CDR3 has 16 amino acids. The CDR3, as DNA: TGCGCCAGCAGTGAGTCCCGCAGGGGCGGTAACTATGGCTACACCTTC. Amino acid sequence: CASSESRRGGNYGYTF.

For the CDR3, the DNA is TGTGCCAGCACCCCAGGGGGGGCTCGGGGGTATGGCTACACCTTC. Protein: CASTPGGARGYGYTF. The V call is TRBV11-2, the J call TRBJ1-2; TRBD1 aligns across 7 bases. V trimming: 7 bases; J trimming: 5 bases; junction bases outside the gene matches: 13. The V gene's germline CDR1 is SGHAT and CDR2 FQNNGV. The CDR3 consists of 15 residues.

The V call is TRBV15, the J call TRBJ2-7; 7 bases align to TRBD1. Looked up from germline, CDR1 is LNHNV and CDR2 is YYDKDF (reference sequence). The V segment lost 0 bases and the J segment 2 bases; nucleotides outside the gene matches: 1. The CDR3 length is 14 residues. The CDR3: CATSRDQGAYEQYF. The CDR3 DNA is TGTGCCACCAGCAGAGATCAGGGGGCCTACGAGCAGTACTTC. Based on the CDR3 plus reference TRBV15 and TRBJ2-7, the full variable domain is DAMVIQNPRYQVTQFGKPVTLSCSQTLNHNVMYWYQQKSSQAPKLLFHYYDKDFNNEADTPDNFQSRRPNTSFCFLDIRSPGLGDTAMYLCATSRDQGAYEQYFGPGTRLTVT.

J is TRBJ1-4 and V is TRBV6-1; D is uncertain. Trimming shortened V by 1 base and J by 6 bases, and 12 bases separated the two germline ends. There are 15 residues in the CDR3. The V gene's germline CDR1 is MNHNS and CDR2 SASEGT. Here the CDR3 reads CASSEGGARDEKLFF. In DNA form, the CDR3 reads TGTGCCAGCAGTGAAGGCGGAGCTAGGGATGAAAAACTGTTTTTT.

This sequence joins TRBV4-1 and TRBJ2-1; 8 bases match TRBD1. Germline V gene lookup returns CDR1 MGHRA and CDR2 YSYEKL. Trimming cost V 5 bases and J 2 bases; bases outside gene matches: 8. The CDR3 contains 16 residues. The chain's CDR3 is CASSDPYRGAYNEQFF. The CDR3 bases are TGCGCCAGCAGCGACCCCTACAGGGGGGCCTACAATGAGCAGTTCTTC.